Listed below are T cell receptor beta chains from one sample, sequenced in a study of blood T cell repertoires in COVID-19. Only in-frame clones appear in the TCRdb table, and some are missing; sequencing was by immunoSEQ multiplex PCR. The data show roughly 180,000 clones, roughly 84% seen once. The sample taken for sequencing was PBMCs or T cells enriched from blood (not recorded which). The source is a man aged 60 to 69 who had recovered from COVID-19. The CDR3 runs from the conserved cysteine through the conserved F or W. The D gene is left open where the match is weak. Not all rows give a size; the values are once, few, many and, for expanded clones, a class.

v_call: TRBV6-5
j_call: TRBJ2-2
d_call: TRBD2
clone_size: few
cdr3_nt: TGTGCCAGCAGTTACCCTCCAGCGGGGCCCGGGGAGCTGTTTTTT
cdr3_aa: CASSYPPAGPGELFF

v_call: TRBV6-1
j_call: TRBJ2-2
d_call: .
clone_size: .
cdr3_nt: TGTGCCAGCAGTGAGAACAGGGCCCCCGGGGAGCTGTTTTTT
cdr3_aa: CASSENRAPGELFF

v_call: TRBV3-1/TRBV3-2
j_call: TRBJ2-7
d_call: TRBD2
clone_size: few
cdr3_nt: TGTGCCAGCAGTTTACTAGCGGGAGGGTACGAGCAGTACTTC
cdr3_aa: CASSLLAGGYEQYF

v_call: TRBV18
j_call: TRBJ2-6
d_call: TRBD1
clone_size: .
cdr3_nt: TGTGCCAGCTCACCGACCGGGACAGGGACTTCAGGGGCCAACGTCCTGACTTTC
cdr3_aa: CASSPTGTGTSGANVLTF

v_call: TRBV6-5
j_call: TRBJ1-2
d_call: TRBD1
clone_size: .
cdr3_nt: TGTGCCAGCGCCCGACAGGGGGGCAACTATGGCTACACCTTC
cdr3_aa: CASARQGGNYGYTF

v_call: TRBV11-2
j_call: TRBJ1-4
d_call: TRBD1
clone_size: few
cdr3_nt: TGTGCCAGCAGCTTTGGGACAGGGGCCGGGGAAAAACTGTTTTTT
cdr3_aa: CASSFGTGAGEKLFF

v_call: TRBV11-3
j_call: TRBJ2-2
d_call: .
clone_size: once
cdr3_nt: TGTGCCAGCAGCTGGGGAGTCGGGGAGCTGTTTTTT
cdr3_aa: CASSWGVGELFF

v_call: TRBV6-4
j_call: TRBJ1-5
d_call: .
clone_size: many
cdr3_nt: TGTGCCCCGGCGGGGGGTTATTTTCATCAGCCCCAGCATTTT
cdr3_aa: CAPAGGYFHQPQHF

v_call: TRBV9
j_call: TRBJ1-4
d_call: TRBD1
clone_size: .
cdr3_nt: TGTGCCAGCAGCCGACAGGGGGCGGATGAAAAACTGTTTTTT
cdr3_aa: CASSRQGADEKLFF

v_call: TRBV4-2
j_call: TRBJ2-7
d_call: TRBD1
clone_size: .
cdr3_nt: TGTGCCAGCAGCCAAGCCGGGACAGGACCCTACGAGCAGTACTTC
cdr3_aa: CASSQAGTGPYEQYF

v_call: TRBV7-9
j_call: TRBJ1-1
d_call: TRBD1
clone_size: once
cdr3_nt: TGTGCCAGCAGCTTAGTCGAGGGGGCCACTGAAGCTTTCTTT
cdr3_aa: CASSLVEGATEAFF

v_call: TRBV29-1
j_call: TRBJ2-7
d_call: TRBD2
clone_size: .
cdr3_nt: TGCAGCGTTGGGAGGACTAGCGAAGACGAGCAGTACTTC
cdr3_aa: CSVGRTSEDEQYF

v_call: TRBV19
j_call: TRBJ2-5
d_call: TRBD2
clone_size: .
cdr3_nt: TGTGCCAGTAGTAAGGGTCTAGCGGCAACTCAAGAGACCCAGTACTTC
cdr3_aa: CASSKGLAATQETQYF

v_call: TRBV11-3
j_call: TRBJ2-1
d_call: .
clone_size: .
cdr3_nt: TGTGCCAGCAGCTTAGAATCTTTCGGGTCCTACAATGAGCAGTTCTTC
cdr3_aa: CASSLESFGSYNEQFF

v_call: TRBV10-3
j_call: TRBJ2-1
d_call: TRBD2
clone_size: .
cdr3_nt: TGTGCCATCAGTGACGCCGGGACTAAATACAATGAGCAGTTCTTC
cdr3_aa: CAISDAGTKYNEQFF

v_call: TRBV28
j_call: TRBJ1-5
d_call: TRBD1
clone_size: once
cdr3_nt: TGTGCCAGCAGTTTAAGGGACAGGTACAATCAGCCCCAGCATTTT
cdr3_aa: CASSLRDRYNQPQHF

v_call: TRBV28
j_call: TRBJ1-4
d_call: .
clone_size: .
cdr3_nt: TGTGCCAGCAGTTTATTAGGCCAGGCATCCGAAAAACTGTTTTTT
cdr3_aa: CASSLLGQASEKLFF

v_call: TRBV21-1
j_call: TRBJ2-3
d_call: .
clone_size: .
cdr3_nt: TGTGCCAGCAGCAATGGTAGGACACCTTCTTGGGATACGCAGTATTTT
cdr3_aa: CASSNGRTPSWDTQYF

v_call: TRBV9
j_call: TRBJ2-2
d_call: TRBD2
clone_size: once
cdr3_nt: TGTGCCAGCAGCGTTGGAGCGGGGCAAAACACCGGGGAGCTGTTTTTT
cdr3_aa: CASSVGAGQNTGELFF

v_call: TRBV28
j_call: TRBJ1-4
d_call: TRBD1
clone_size: .
cdr3_nt: TGTGCCAGCAGTTTACGGTGGACAGGGACAAATGAAAAACTGTTTTTT
cdr3_aa: CASSLRWTGTNEKLFF

v_call: TRBV7-8
j_call: TRBJ1-2
d_call: .
clone_size: .
cdr3_nt: TGTGCCAGCAGCTTAGTTCGGGGTGACTATGGCTACACCTTC
cdr3_aa: CASSLVRGDYGYTF

v_call: TRBV27
j_call: TRBJ1-4
d_call: .
clone_size: .
cdr3_nt: TGTGCCAGCAAAGGACGCGGGAGTGAAAAACTGTTTTTT
cdr3_aa: CASKGRGSEKLFF

v_call: TRBV27
j_call: TRBJ2-2
d_call: .
clone_size: .
cdr3_nt: TGTGCCAGCAGCTCGTTCTTACAGTGGGTGGGCACCGGTGAGCTGTTTTTT
cdr3_aa: CASSSFLQWVGTGELFF

v_call: TRBV5-4
j_call: TRBJ1-1
d_call: .
clone_size: .
cdr3_nt: TGTGCCAGCAGCTTGGTTCCTGTTCGGGACACTGAAGCTTTCTTT
cdr3_aa: CASSLVPVRDTEAFF

v_call: TRBV12-3/TRBV12-4
j_call: TRBJ2-7
d_call: .
clone_size: .
cdr3_nt: TGTGCCAGCAGTTTTTCCAGGGAGCAGTACTTC
cdr3_aa: CASSFSREQYF

v_call: TRBV30
j_call: TRBJ1-4
d_call: .
clone_size: .
cdr3_nt: TGTGCCTGGAGGGCTCGGGCAACTAATGAAAAACTGTTTTTT
cdr3_aa: CAWRARATNEKLFF

v_call: TRBV9
j_call: TRBJ1-6
d_call: .
clone_size: .
cdr3_nt: TGTGCCAGCCGGTCTGGGGCTGATAATTCACCCCTCCACTTT
cdr3_aa: CASRSGADNSPLHF

v_call: TRBV28
j_call: TRBJ2-3
d_call: TRBD2
clone_size: .
cdr3_nt: TGTGCCAGCAGTGGGGGACTAGCGGACAGAGGCGATACGCAGTATTTT
cdr3_aa: CASSGGLADRGDTQYF

v_call: TRBV5-6
j_call: TRBJ2-1
d_call: .
clone_size: .
cdr3_nt: TGTGCCAGCAGGTACCCGGGACAAGAACAGTTCTTC
cdr3_aa: CASRYPGQEQFF

v_call: TRBV6-5
j_call: TRBJ1-6
d_call: .
clone_size: .
cdr3_nt: TGTGCCAGCACTGTCCAGGGTAATTCACCCCTCCACTTT
cdr3_aa: CASTVQGNSPLHF

v_call: TRBV28
j_call: TRBJ1-5
d_call: .
clone_size: .
cdr3_nt: TGTGCCAGCAGTTTGGGCGGGGAGGGGCAGCCCCAGCATTTT
cdr3_aa: CASSLGGEGQPQHF

v_call: TRBV6-5
j_call: TRBJ1-4
d_call: TRBD1
clone_size: .
cdr3_nt: TGTGCCAGCAGAGGACAGGGGGTAACTAATGAAAAACTGTTTTTT
cdr3_aa: CASRGQGVTNEKLFF

v_call: TRBV27
j_call: TRBJ1-4
d_call: .
clone_size: .
cdr3_nt: TGTGCCAGCAGTTTTGGCCCCGCCGGGGAACTGTTTTTT
cdr3_aa: CASSFGPAGELFF